The clone carrying this T cell receptor (beta chain) was detected only a few times. Its antigen remains unknown. This record comes from a study of T cell repertoires in cytomegalovirus infection. Across the study: Peptides in the study included HLA-C-restricted and HLA-B-restricted CMV epitopes. TCR beta signatures that were public indicated CMV infection and matching HLA type. Study-wide points: Clonotypes of TCR beta that were HLA-C-restricted and CMV-specific dominated the ex vivo response. Public TCR beta family frequency separated CMV-and-HLA carriers, including in an independent cohort.

TCRdb reanalysed the reads using MiXCR and keeps one entry per CDR3 protein. The sample has about 890,000 distinct CDR3 sequences; approximately 30% are singletons. Germline CDR1 reads DFQATT; CDR2 reads SNEGSKA (reference sequence). This CDR3 has 15 residues. Trimming took off 6 bases at V and 5 bases at J, with 20 bases between the two ends. Sequenced material: cultured CD8+ T cells from PBMCs, taken from culture after CMV antigen stimulation. The receptor was isolated from a human donor in good health (CMV status not recorded). Some clones in this sample may be carry-over from other donors' samples. The chain has TRBV20-1 and TRBJ2-1; D possibly matches TRBD1 or TRBD2 (5 bases each). CDR3 coding DNA: TGCAGTGCATTTAAAAGGGACGGTATTAACAATGAGCAGTTCTTC. It encodes CSAFKRDGINNEQFF.